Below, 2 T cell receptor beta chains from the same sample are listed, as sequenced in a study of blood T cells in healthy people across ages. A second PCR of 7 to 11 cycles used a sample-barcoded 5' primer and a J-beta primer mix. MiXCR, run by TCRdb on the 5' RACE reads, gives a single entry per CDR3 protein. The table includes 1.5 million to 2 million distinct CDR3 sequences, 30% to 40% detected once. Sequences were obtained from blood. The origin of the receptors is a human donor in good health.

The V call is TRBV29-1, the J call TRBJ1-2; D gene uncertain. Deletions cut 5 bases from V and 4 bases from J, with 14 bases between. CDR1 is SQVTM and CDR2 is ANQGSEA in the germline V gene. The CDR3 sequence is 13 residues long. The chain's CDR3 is CSVQSDSTYGYTF. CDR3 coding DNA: TGCAGCGTTCAATCAGATTCCACCTATGGCTACACCTTC.

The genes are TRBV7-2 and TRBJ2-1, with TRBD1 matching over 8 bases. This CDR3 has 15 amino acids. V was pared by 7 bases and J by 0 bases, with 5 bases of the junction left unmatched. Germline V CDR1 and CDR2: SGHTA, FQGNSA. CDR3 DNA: TGTGCCAGCACGCCCGGGACAGGCTCCTACAATGAGCAGTTCTTC. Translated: CASTPGTGSYNEQFF.